The rows below give T cell receptor beta chains drawn from one sample of a study of shared clonotypes between healthy human individuals. Only in-frame clones appear in the TCRdb table, and some are missing; sequencing was by immunoSEQ multiplex PCR. The sample has roughly 95,000 clones, around half seen once. Input material: PBMCs. These receptors all come from a woman aged 40 to 50 in good health. Some clones in this sample may be carry-over from other donors' samples. CDR3s include the opening cysteine and the closing phenylalanine or tryptophan. D genes are given only for firm matches. The size of a clone is reported for some rows only, either as once, few or many, or as a class for expanded clones.

>TRBD2|TRBJ2-2|few|TRBV2
CASSDSGLGDGELFF
TGTGCCAGCAGTGACTCGGGACTAGGGGACGGGGAGCTGTTTTTT
>NA|TRBJ1-2|many|TRBV30
CAWSVSAGLGGYTF
TGTGCCTGGAGTGTATCGGCGGGGCTGGGAGGCTACACCTTC
>TRBD1|TRBJ2-1|many|TRBV4-2
CASSQDQAGGYNEQFF
TGTGCCAGCAGCCAAGATCAGGCAGGGGGCTACAATGAGCAGTTCTTC
>NA|TRBJ1-5|few|TRBV15
CATSSLGGGVNQPQHF
TGTGCCACCAGCAGCTTGGGAGGGGGGGTCAATCAGCCCCAGCATTTT
>NA|TRBJ2-2|few|TRBV7-3
CASSPGSRTGELFF
TGTGCCAGCAGCCCAGGGAGTCGGACCGGGGAGCTGTTTTTT
>NA|TRBJ2-7|NA|TRBV6-6
CASSQVGTPVNEQYF
TGTGCCAGCAGTCAGGTCGGGACTCCTGTCAACGAGCAGTACTTC
>TRBD1|TRBJ2-7|NA|TRBV18
CASSPSGTGGGYEQYF
TGTGCCAGCTCACCATCCGGGACAGGGGGCGGCTACGAGCAGTACTTC
>TRBD1|TRBJ2-1|NA|TRBV11-3
CASSPPIQGAEQFF
TGTGCCAGCTCCCCGCCGATACAGGGGGCCGAGCAGTTCTTC
>NA|TRBJ2-3|many|TRBV7-2
CASSYTGKGQYF
TGTGCCAGCAGCTACACAGGGAAGGGGCAGTATTTT
>TRBD1|TRBJ2-2|many|TRBV28
CASSFPTGIGYTGELFF
TGTGCCAGCAGTTTCCCGACAGGGATCGGCTACACCGGGGAGCTGTTTTTT
>NA|TRBJ1-2|many|TRBV30
CTQERGGYTF
TGTACCCAGGAGAGGGGTGGCTACACCTTC
>NA|TRBJ2-7|NA|TRBV28
CASSLFSGPTYEQYF
TGTGCCAGCAGTTTATTCAGCGGGCCTACCTACGAGCAGTACTTC
>TRBD2|TRBJ2-7|NA|TRBV4-2
CASSQDRISGSTGEQYF
TGTGCCAGCAGCCAAGATCGAATTAGCGGGAGCACGGGCGAGCAGTACTTC
>TRBD2|TRBJ2-3|NA|TRBV5-1
CASVLEAGGPSDTQYF
TGCGCCAGCGTCCTAGAAGCGGGAGGGCCCTCAGATACGCAGTATTTT
>NA|TRBJ2-7|many|TRBV13
CANSLGVPSYEQYF
TGTGCCAACAGCCTGGGGGTCCCCTCCTACGAGCAGTACTTC
>TRBD1|TRBJ2-5|NA|TRBV28
CASRHRDRTDF
TGTGCCAGCAGACACCGGGACAGGACGGACTTC
>NA|TRBJ1-3|few|TRBV10-2
CASHGPSGNTIYF
TGCGCCAGCCACGGGCCCTCTGGAAACACCATATATTTT
>NA|TRBJ1-2|many|TRBV7-8
CASSGQFSSYTF
TGTGCCAGCAGCGGACAGTTCTCTAGCTACACCTTC
>TRBD2|TRBJ2-1|NA|TRBV4-2
CASSRTGTSGNNEQFF
TGTGCCAGCAGTCGAACCGGGACTAGCGGCAACAATGAGCAGTTCTTC
>TRBD2|TRBJ2-7|NA|TRBV9
CASSPWASGGYEQYF
TGTGCCAGCAGCCCATGGGCTAGCGGGGGGTACGAGCAGTACTTC
>TRBD2|TRBJ2-5|NA|TRBV10-3
CATSDPGLALGETQYF
TGTGCCACCAGTGATCCGGGACTAGCCCTGGGAGAGACCCAGTACTTC
>NA|TRBJ1-2|NA|TRBV30
CAWSVGRGSNYGYTF
TGTGCCTGGAGCGTAGGTAGGGGGAGTAACTATGGCTACACCTTC
>NA|TRBJ2-7|NA|TRBV5-6
CASSLDKGYEQYF
TGTGCCAGCAGCTTGGACAAGGGTTACGAGCAGTACTTC
>TRBD2|TRBJ2-1|once|TRBV7-9
CASSFLLAGVGGEQFF
TGTGCCAGCAGCTTTCTCCTAGCGGGAGTGGGTGGTGAGCAGTTCTTC
>TRBD2|TRBJ2-1|NA|TRBV5-4
CASSLAGGRSNEQFF
TGTGCCAGCAGCTTGGCGGGGGGTCGGAGCAATGAGCAGTTCTTC
>NA|TRBJ2-7|NA|TRBV28
CASSKRRGTAGYEQYF
TGTGCCAGCAGCAAACGTCGGGGGACTGCGGGGTACGAGCAGTACTTC
>NA|TRBJ2-3|many|TRBV4-2
CASSQPAVWCTDTQYF
TGTGCCAGCAGCCAGCCCGCTGTTTGGTGCACAGATACGCAGTATTTT
>NA|TRBJ2-7|NA|TRBV5-4
CASSLGSRGSYEQYF
TGTGCCAGCAGCTTGGGTAGCCGGGGCTCCTACGAGCAGTACTTC
>TRBD2|TRBJ2-3|NA|TRBV9
CASSKSPAGAQNTQYF
TGTGCCAGCAGCAAAAGCCCAGCGGGAGCCCAAAATACGCAGTATTTT
>NA|TRBJ2-6|NA|TRBV30
CAWSQVIDVLTF
TGTGCCTGGAGCCAAGTCATCGACGTCCTGACTTTC
>TRBD1|TRBJ1-4|NA|TRBV6-1
CASSVWDRDEKLFF
TGTGCCAGCAGTGTATGGGACAGAGATGAAAAACTGTTTTTT
>NA|TRBJ1-5|NA|TRBV6-1
CASLPRLMRPQHF
TGTGCCAGCCTACCGCGGTTAATGCGGCCCCAGCACTTT
>TRBD2|TRBJ2-1|NA|TRBV10-3
CAISSGTTNNEQFF
TGTGCCATCAGTTCCGGGACTACCAACAATGAGCAGTTCTTC
>NA|TRBJ2-1|NA|TRBV2
CASSEAGAIYNEQFF
TGTGCCAGCAGTGAGGCCGGGGCCATCTACAATGAGCAGTTCTTC
>NA|TRBJ2-2|NA|TRBV29-1
CSVLRQWDTGELFF
TGCAGCGTCCTAAGACAGTGGGACACCGGGGAGCTGTTTTTT
>TRBD1|TRBJ2-7|few|TRBV5-1
CASSTQGDSYEQYF
TGCGCCAGCAGCACACAGGGGGACTCCTACGAGCAGTACTTC
>NA|TRBJ1-1|large|TRBV30
CAWRDMTEAFF
TGTGCCTGGAGGGACATGACTGAAGCTTTCTTT
>TRBD1|TRBJ2-7|many|TRBV28
CASSLAGTGANEQYF
TGTGCCAGCAGTTTGGCCGGGACAGGGGCTAACGAGCAGTACTTC
>TRBD1|TRBJ1-4|few|TRBV27
CASSGQGAEKLFF
TGTGCCAGCAGCGGACAGGGGGCAGAAAAACTGTTTTTT
>NA|TRBJ2-3|NA|TRBV4-1
CASSLGLGTDTQYF
TGCGCCAGCAGCCTTGGTTTGGGGACAGATACGCAGTATTTT
>NA|TRBJ1-5|many|TRBV6-6
CASNRVQSNQPQHF
TGTGCCTCTAACAGGGTCCAGAGCAATCAGCCCCAGCATTTT
>NA|TRBJ2-7|many|TRBV28
CASSFWSGHYEQYF
TGTGCCAGCAGTTTTTGGAGCGGACACTACGAGCAGTACTTC
>NA|TRBJ1-1|few|TRBV11-2
CASRTQRGRAHTEAFF
TGTGCCAGCAGAACGCAAAGGGGCAGGGCTCACACTGAAGCTTTCTTT
>TRBD1|TRBJ1-2|many|TRBV29-1
CSVLTGERANYGYTF
TGCAGCGTCCTGACAGGGGAAAGAGCTAACTATGGCTACACCTTC
>NA|TRBJ1-4|NA|TRBV7-8
CASSLGAGRANEKLFF
TGTGCCAGCAGCTTGGGGGCAGGGAGGGCTAATGAAAAACTGTTTTTT
>NA|TRBJ2-3|NA|TRBV29-1
CSLLKGGTDTQYF
TGCAGCTTGTTGAAGGGGGGCACAGATACGCAGTATTTT
>TRBD2|TRBJ2-7|many|TRBV5-4
CASSLARGSIREQYF
TGTGCCAGCAGCTTGGCCCGCGGGAGCATCCGCGAGCAGTACTTC
>NA|TRBJ2-5|NA|TRBV30
CAWSVGLGQETQYF
TGTGCCTGGAGTGTAGGCCTAGGGCAAGAGACCCAGTACTTC
>NA|TRBJ1-5|NA|TRBV5-1
CASSLEGSDQPQHF
TGCGCCAGCAGCTTGGAGGGAAGCGATCAGCCCCAGCATTTT
>TRBD2|TRBJ2-7|NA|TRBV18
CASSRTHSGSDYEQYF
TGTGCCAGCTCACGAACGCATAGCGGGTCCGACTACGAGCAGTACTTC
>NA|TRBJ1-1|many|TRBV30
CAWSPNQAYSSTEAFF
TGTGCCTGGAGCCCGAACCAGGCCTACTCGAGCACTGAAGCTTTCTTT
>NA|TRBJ2-7|few|TRBV25-1
CASSESYRLPGYEQYF
TGTGCCAGCAGTGAGTCCTACCGACTTCCGGGCTACGAGCAGTACTTC
>NA|TRBJ1-1|few|TRBV7-9
CASSPDSLGNFF
TGTGCCAGCAGCCCCGACAGTCTAGGTAATTTCTTT
>NA|TRBJ1-1|NA|TRBV7-8
CASSSPEWIRDTEAFF
TGTGCCAGCAGCTCCCCTGAGTGGATTCGGGACACTGAAGCTTTCTTT
>NA|TRBJ1-5|NA|TRBV15
CATAPSGVGDQPQHF
TGTGCCACCGCCCCGTCGGGGGTGGGGGATCAGCCCCAGCATTTT
>NA|TRBJ1-1|NA|TRBV25-1
CASYNRGNTEAFF
TGTGCCAGCTACAACAGAGGGAACACTGAAGCTTTCTTT
>NA|TRBJ1-5|many|TRBV6-6
CASSLRGWGQPQHF
TGTGCCAGCAGTCTGCGGGGGTGGGGACAGCCCCAGCATTTT
>NA|TRBJ2-3|NA|TRBV15
CATSIADTQYF
TGTGCCACCAGCATAGCGGATACGCAGTATTTT
>NA|TRBJ2-1|medium-sized|TRBV30
CAGTLWNEQFF
TGTGCCGGGACCCTTTGGAATGAGCAGTTCTTC